This TCR beta chain was recorded in a study of cytomegalovirus exposure and HLA in healthy donors. Study-wide results and caveats: A missense DCLRE1C variant was associated with V- and J-gene trimming of TCR beta chains in a later analysis, and an independent cohort replicated the association. Because they were indistinguishable, some V segments, including TRBV6-2 and TRBV6-3, were excluded. Analysis performed later found about 17,000 TCR beta sequences associated with HLA alleles at 0.05 false discovery rate.

The CDR3 runs to 16 residues. Per germline, CDR1 SGHKS and CDR2 YYEKEE (reference sequence). V shed 2 bases and J 0 bases; nucleotides not matched to a gene: 7. A multiplex PCR was run with 60 Vbeta primers and 13 Jbeta primers. Original analysis: Roughly 11 million shared chains were among around 80 million unique TCR beta chains counted in a later analysis. Sequenced by immunoSEQ multiplex PCR; TCRdb stores in-frame clones only, minus some. For V, J and clone size, that table is used; D and trimming come from the DNA. The table includes some 220,000 clones, more than 70% detected once. Turning to this clone: What it binds is not known.

The V and J genes are TRBV5-5 and TRBJ1-2; 7 bases agree with TRBD1. The sequence came from a boy younger than 18 in good health and CMV-seronegative. The sequenced sample was PBMCs. The CDR3 is CASSFRQGEPNYGYTF. The CDR3 nucleotides read TGTGCCAGCAGCTTTCGACAGGGCGAGCCTAACTATGGCTACACCTTC.